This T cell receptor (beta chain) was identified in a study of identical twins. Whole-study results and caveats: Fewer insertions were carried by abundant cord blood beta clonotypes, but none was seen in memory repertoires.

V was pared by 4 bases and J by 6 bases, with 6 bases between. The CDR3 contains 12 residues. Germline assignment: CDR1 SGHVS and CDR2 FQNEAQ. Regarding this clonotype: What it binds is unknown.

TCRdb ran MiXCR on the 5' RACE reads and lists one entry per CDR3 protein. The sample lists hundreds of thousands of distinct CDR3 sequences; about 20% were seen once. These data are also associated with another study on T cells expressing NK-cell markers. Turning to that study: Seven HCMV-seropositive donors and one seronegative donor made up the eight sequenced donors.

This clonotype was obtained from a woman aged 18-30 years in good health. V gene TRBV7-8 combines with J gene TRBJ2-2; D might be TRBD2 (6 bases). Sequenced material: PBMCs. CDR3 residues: CASSWGAGELFF. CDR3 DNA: TGTGCCAGCAGCTGGGGGGCCGGGGAGCTGTTTTTT. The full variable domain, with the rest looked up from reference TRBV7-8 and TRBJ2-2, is GAGVSQSPRYKVAKRGQDVALRCDPISGHVSLFWYQQALGQGPEFLTYFQNEAQLDKSGLPSDRFFAERPEGSVSTLKIQRTQQEDSAVYLCASSWGAGELFFGEGSRLTVL.